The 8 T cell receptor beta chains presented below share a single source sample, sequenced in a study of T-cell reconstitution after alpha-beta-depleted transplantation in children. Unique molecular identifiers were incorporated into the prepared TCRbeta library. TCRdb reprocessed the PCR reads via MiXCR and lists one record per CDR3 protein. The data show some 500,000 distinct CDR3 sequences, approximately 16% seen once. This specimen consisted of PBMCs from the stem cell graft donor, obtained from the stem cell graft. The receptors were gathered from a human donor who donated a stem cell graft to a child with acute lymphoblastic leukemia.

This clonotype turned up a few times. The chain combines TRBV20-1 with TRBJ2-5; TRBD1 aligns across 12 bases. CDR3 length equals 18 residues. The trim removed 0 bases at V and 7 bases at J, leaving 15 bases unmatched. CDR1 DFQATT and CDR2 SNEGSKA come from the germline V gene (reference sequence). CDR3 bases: TGCAGTGCTAGAGATCTACGACGGGACAGGGGGCGATTAGGGACCCAGTACTTC. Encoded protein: CSARDLRRDRGRLGTQYF.

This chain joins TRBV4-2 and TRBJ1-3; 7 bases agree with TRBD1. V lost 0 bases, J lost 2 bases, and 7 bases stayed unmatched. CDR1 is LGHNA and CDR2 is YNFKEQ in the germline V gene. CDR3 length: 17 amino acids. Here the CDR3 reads CASSQEGRGRPGNTIYF. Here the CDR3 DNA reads TGTGCCAGCAGCCAAGAAGGAAGGGGGCGGCCTGGAAACACCATATATTTT.

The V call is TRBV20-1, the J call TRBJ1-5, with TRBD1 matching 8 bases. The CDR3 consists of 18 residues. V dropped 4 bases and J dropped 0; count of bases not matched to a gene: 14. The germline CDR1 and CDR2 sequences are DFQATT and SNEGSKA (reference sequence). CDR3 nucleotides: TGCAGTGCTAATTTAGACGTGGGACAGGCCTTTAGCAATCAGCCCCAGCATTTT. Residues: CSANLDVGQAFSNQPQHF.

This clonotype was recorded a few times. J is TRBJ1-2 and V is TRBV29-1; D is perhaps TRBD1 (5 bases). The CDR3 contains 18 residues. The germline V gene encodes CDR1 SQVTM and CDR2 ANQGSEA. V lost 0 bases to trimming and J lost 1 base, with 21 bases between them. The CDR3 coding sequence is TGCAGCGTTGAAGATCGCCAGGGCCCAATAGTGGGTAACTATGGCTACACCTTC. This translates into CSVEDRQGPIVGNYGYTF. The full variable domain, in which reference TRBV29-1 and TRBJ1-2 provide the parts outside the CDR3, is SAVISQKPSRDICQRGTSLTIQCQVDSQVTMMFWYRQQPGQSLTLIATANQGSEATYESGFVIDKFPISRPNLTFSTLTVSNMSPEDSSIYLCSVEDRQGPIVGNYGYTFGSGTRLTVV.

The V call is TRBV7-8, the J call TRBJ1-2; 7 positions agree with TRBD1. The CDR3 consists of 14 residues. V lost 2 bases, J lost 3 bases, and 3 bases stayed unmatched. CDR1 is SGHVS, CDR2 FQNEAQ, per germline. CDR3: CASSLITGDYGYTF. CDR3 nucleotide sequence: TGTGCCAGCAGCTTAATAACAGGGGACTATGGCTACACCTTC.

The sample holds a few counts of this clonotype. The CDR3 DNA sequence: TGTGCCAGCAGCTTCGCCGGGGGTTTGGGCTATGGCTACACCTTC. Its protein product is CASSFAGGLGYGYTF. This chain connects TRBV7-2 to TRBJ1-2; possible D gene TRBD1, 5 bases. Germline-derived CDR1 and CDR2 are SGHTA and FQGNSA. The CDR3 extends over 15 amino acids. Trimming shortened V by 3 bases and J by 4 bases, and 15 bases separated the two germline ends.

CDR3 amino acids: CASTLTRAGVGEQYF. In DNA, the CDR3 is TGTGCCAGCACCTTAACCCGGGCAGGGGTCGGCGAGCAGTACTTC. The chain has TRBV27 and TRBJ2-7; D is possibly TRBD1 (6 bases). The CDR3 has 15 amino acids. Germline CDR1 and CDR2: MNHEY and SMNVEV (reference sequence). V was shortened by 7 bases and J by 6 bases, with 22 bases between the two germline ends.

The CDR3 is CSAGGIAVGVDTQYF. The CDR3 DNA reads as TGCAGTGCGGGGGGCATAGCGGTCGGAGTAGATACGCAGTATTTT. V gene TRBV20-1 combines with J gene TRBJ2-3; D is tentatively TRBD1 or TRBD2 (6 bases each). This CDR3 has 15 residues. Trimming shortened V by 6 bases and J by 5 bases, and 21 bases separated the two germline ends. Germline CDR1 DFQATT, CDR2 SNEGSKA (reference sequence).